The clone carrying this T cell receptor (beta chain) occurred a few times. The sample belongs to a study of cytomegalovirus exposure and HLA in healthy donors. The germline V gene encodes CDR1 SQVTM and CDR2 ANQGSEA. This CDR3 spans 14 amino acids. Losses at the gene ends were 6 bases for V and 5 bases for J; bases not matched to a gene: 6. The PCR had 60 Vbeta and 13 Jbeta primers. The protocol was immunoSEQ multiplex PCR, while the TCRdb copy is restricted to in-frame clones and leaves out a portion. The sample includes approximately 140,000 clones, about 80% of them seen just once. Sequences were obtained from PBMCs. This clonotype originated in a boy between 2 and 15 years old in good health and CMV-seronegative. The chain combines TRBV29-1 with TRBJ2-3, with 12 positions matching TRBD1. This CDR3 reads CSVKGQGAGDTQYF. Here the CDR3 DNA reads TGCAGCGTCAAGGGACAGGGGGCGGGAGATACGCAGTATTTT.